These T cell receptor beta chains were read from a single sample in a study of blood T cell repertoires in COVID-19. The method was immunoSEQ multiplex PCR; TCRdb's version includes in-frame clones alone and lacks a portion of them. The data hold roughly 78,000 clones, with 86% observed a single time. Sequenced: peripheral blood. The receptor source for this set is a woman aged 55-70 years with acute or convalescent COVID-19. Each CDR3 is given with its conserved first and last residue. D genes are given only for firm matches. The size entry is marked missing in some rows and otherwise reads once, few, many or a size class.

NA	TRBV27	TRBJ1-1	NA	CASSLTGNTEAFF	TGTGCCAGCAGTCTGACAGGGAACACTGAAGCTTTCTTT
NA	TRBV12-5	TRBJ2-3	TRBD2	CASGSGTTRSTQYF	TGTGCTAGTGGTTCAGGGACTACCCGATCTACGCAGTATTTT
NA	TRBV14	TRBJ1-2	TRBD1	CASSRRTGGLHGYTF	TGTGCCAGCAGCCGACGGACAGGGGGCTTGCATGGCTACACCTTC
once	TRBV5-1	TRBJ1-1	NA	CASSLGQENTEAFF	TGCGCCAGCAGCTTGGGACAGGAGAACACTGAAGCTTTCTTT
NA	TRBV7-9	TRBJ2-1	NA	CASSWGQASSFF	TGTGCCAGCAGCTGGGGGCAGGCGAGCTCGTTCTTC
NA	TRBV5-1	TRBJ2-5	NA	CASSLLGGFQETQYF	TGCGCCAGCAGCTTGTTGGGCGGGTTTCAAGAGACCCAGTACTTC
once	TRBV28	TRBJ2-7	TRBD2	CASPTLAGDEQYF	TGTGCCAGCCCAACTCTAGCGGGAGACGAGCAGTACTTC
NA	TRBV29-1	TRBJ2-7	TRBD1	CSVDGSPGTALYEQYF	TGCAGCGTTGACGGGTCCCCTGGGACAGCCCTATACGAGCAGTACTTC
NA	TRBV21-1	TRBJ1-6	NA	CASSPPPRNSPLHF	TGTGCCAGCAGCCCCCCGCCGCGCAATTCACCCCTCCACTTT
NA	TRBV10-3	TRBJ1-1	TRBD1	CAISGVLQGTEAFF	TGTGCCATCAGTGGGGTCTTACAGGGGACTGAAGCTTTCTTT
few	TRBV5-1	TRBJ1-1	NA	CASKELNTEAFF	TGCGCCAGCAAGGAGTTAAACACTGAAGCTTTCTTT
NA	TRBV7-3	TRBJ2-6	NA	CASSLRPGHSGANVLTF	TGTGCCAGCAGCTTAAGACCGGGACACTCTGGGGCCAACGTCCTGACTTTC
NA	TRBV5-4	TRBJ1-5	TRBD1	CASSLGTGRDQPQHF	TGTGCCAGCAGCTTGGGGACAGGGAGGGATCAGCCCCAGCATTTT
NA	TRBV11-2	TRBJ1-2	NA	CASSPTNYYGYTF	TGTGCCAGCAGCCCAACAAATTACTATGGCTACACCTTC
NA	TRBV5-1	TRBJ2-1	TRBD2	CASWSSGGNEQFF	TGCGCCAGCTGGAGTAGCGGGGGCAATGAGCAGTTCTTC
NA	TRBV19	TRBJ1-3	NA	CASSIDGLRSRGNTIYF	TGTGCCAGTAGTATAGATGGCCTCCGCAGTCGTGGAAACACCATATATTTT
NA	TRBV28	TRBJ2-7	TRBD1	CASSPGQGDEQYF	TGTGCCAGCAGCCCGGGACAGGGGGACGAGCAGTACTTC
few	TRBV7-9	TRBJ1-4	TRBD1	CASSPGQALVEKLFF	TGTGCCAGCAGCCCCGGACAGGCCCTTGTAGAAAAACTGTTTTTT
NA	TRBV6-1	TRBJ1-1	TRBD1	CASTKDRGYTEAFF	TGTGCCAGCACCAAGGACAGGGGTTACACTGAAGCTTTCTTT
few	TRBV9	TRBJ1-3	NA	CASSVMESGNTIYF	TGTGCCAGCAGCGTAATGGAGTCTGGAAACACCATATATTTT
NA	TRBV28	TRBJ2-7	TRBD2	CASSFTTSGSYEQYF	TGTGCCAGCAGTTTCACGACTAGCGGGAGCTACGAGCAGTACTTC
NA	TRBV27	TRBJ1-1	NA	CASSPRPQGDTEAFF	TGTGCCAGCAGCCCTCGACCTCAGGGTGACACTGAAGCTTTCTTT
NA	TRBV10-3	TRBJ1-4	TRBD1	CAISEAGTGGNEKLFF	TGTGCCATCAGTGAGGCCGGGACAGGGGGTAATGAAAAACTGTTTTTT
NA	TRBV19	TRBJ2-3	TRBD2	CASSMGGSTDTQYF	TGTGCCAGTAGTATGGGGGGGAGCACAGATACGCAGTATTTT
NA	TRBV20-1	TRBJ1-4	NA	CSASAGDEKLFF	TGCAGTGCTAGTGCAGGGGATGAAAAACTGTTTTTT
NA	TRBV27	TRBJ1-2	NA	CASSLNFRGRSYGYTF	TGTGCCAGCAGTTTAAATTTCAGGGGCCGGAGCTATGGCTACACCTTC
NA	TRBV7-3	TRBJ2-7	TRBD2	CASSPQETSRPYEQYF	TGTGCCAGCAGCCCCCAGGAGACTAGCAGGCCTTACGAGCAGTACTTC
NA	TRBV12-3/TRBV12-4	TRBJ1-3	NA	CASSLSPGNTIYF	TGTGCCAGCAGCCTCTCCCCCGGAAACACCATATATTTT
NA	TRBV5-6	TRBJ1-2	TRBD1	CASSSTGTGVGYTF	TGTGCCAGCAGCTCGACCGGGACAGGGGTAGGCTACACCTTC
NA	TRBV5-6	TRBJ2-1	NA	CASSLIHTNEQFF	TGTGCCAGCAGCTTGATACACACCAATGAGCAGTTCTTC
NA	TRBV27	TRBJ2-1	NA	CASSLNGGTVFF	TGTGCCAGCAGTTTAAATGGGGGCACGGTGTTCTTC
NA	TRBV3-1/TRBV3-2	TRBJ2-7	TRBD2	CASSQDFGGSYEQYF	TGTGCCAGCAGCCAAGATTTCGGGGGGTCCTACGAGCAGTACTTC
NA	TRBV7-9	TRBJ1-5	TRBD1	CASSLGQGVGQPQHF	TGTGCCAGCAGCTTAGGGCAGGGGGTGGGTCAGCCCCAGCATTTT
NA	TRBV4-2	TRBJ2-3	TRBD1	CASSSTGQGADTQYF	TGTGCCAGCAGCAGCACCGGACAGGGTGCAGATACGCAGTATTTT
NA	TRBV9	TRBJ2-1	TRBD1	CASSLEWTGPNEQFF	TGTGCCAGCAGCCTCGAGTGGACAGGGCCCAATGAGCAGTTCTTC
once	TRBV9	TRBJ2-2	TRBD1	CASSVSAGTGGTGELFF	TGTGCCAGCAGCGTCTCTGCCGGGACAGGGGGCACCGGGGAGCTGTTTTTT
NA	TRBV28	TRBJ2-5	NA	CASSFFGGLETQYF	TGTGCCAGCAGTTTCTTCGGGGGGCTGGAGACCCAGTACTTC
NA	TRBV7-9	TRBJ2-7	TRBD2	CASSRASGRVNEQYF	TGTGCCAGCAGCCGAGCTAGCGGGAGAGTCAACGAGCAGTACTTC
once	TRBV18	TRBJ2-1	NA	CASSPYVLGGANEQFF	TGTGCCAGCTCACCCTACGTGCTAGGGGGAGCCAATGAGCAGTTCTTC
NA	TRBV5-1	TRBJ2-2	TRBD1	CASEQGHTANTGELFF	TGCGCCAGTGAACAGGGGCACACCGCGAACACCGGGGAGCTGTTTTTT
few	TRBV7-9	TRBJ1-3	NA	CASTPLGQSSGNTIYF	TGTGCCAGCACCCCCCTGGGGCAAAGCTCTGGAAACACCATATATTTT
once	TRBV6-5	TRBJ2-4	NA	CASRDGVLSQNIQYF	TGTGCCAGCAGGGACGGGGTCTTGTCCCAAAACATTCAGTACTTC
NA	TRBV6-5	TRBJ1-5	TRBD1	CASRRDTGGGQPQHF	TGTGCCAGCAGGCGTGATACAGGGGGCGGTCAGCCCCAGCATTTT
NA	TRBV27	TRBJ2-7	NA	CASSLQAGSSYEQYF	TGTGCCAGCAGTTTACAAGCGGGCAGCTCCTACGAGCAGTACTTC
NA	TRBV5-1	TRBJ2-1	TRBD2	CASKAGGKVEQFF	TGCGCCAGCAAGGCGGGAGGAAAGGTTGAGCAGTTCTTC
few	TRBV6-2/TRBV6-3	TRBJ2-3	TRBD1	CASSYPLGQGGTDTQYF	TGTGCCAGCAGTTACCCACTTGGACAGGGCGGCACAGATACGCAGTATTTT